The clone carrying this T cell receptor beta chain turned up a few times. The data originate from a study of regulatory T cells in long-lasting Graves disease. Time point noted: newly diagnosed GD, antithyroid drugs for less than 3 months. PBMC RNA was the source of the TCR library. The EDTA tubes were filled with around 9.2 milliliters of drawn peripheral blood. CDR1 and CDR2 from the germline V gene are ENHRY and SYGVKD. With V trimmed by 6 bases and J by 14 bases, 8 bases remained unmatched. The CDR3 covers 13 residues. Assembly of TCR beta libraries relied on iRepertoire HTBI primers together with Arm-PCR of CDR3 regions. Methods used by the authors: Analysis of the samples identified 50 to 75 TRBV and 15 or so TRBJ segments. TCRdb reprocessed the multiplex PCR reads with MiXCR, giving one entry per CDR3 protein. These V and J calls rely on TCRdb rather than the paper's analysis. This table holds hundreds of thousands of distinct CDR3 sequences, about a sixth found once.

The same data also went into a second study, on T cells in Graves' hyperthyroidism and ophthalmopathy. In that study: The HTBI set primed first-round TCR CDR3 RT-PCR. Researchers found most expanded thyroid clonotypes above 0.001 in blood as well.

The chain carries TRBV10-3 and TRBJ2-1; 12 bases agree with TRBD2. The receptor was derived from a man aged 40-50 years with Graves disease. Sequencing used peripheral blood mononuclear cells (PBMCs), obtained at new diagnosis, from a patient treated with antithyroid drugs. The CDR3: CAISLLAGGPKFF. CDR3 sequence (DNA): TGTGCCATCAGCCTCCTAGCGGGGGGGCCGAAGTTCTTC.